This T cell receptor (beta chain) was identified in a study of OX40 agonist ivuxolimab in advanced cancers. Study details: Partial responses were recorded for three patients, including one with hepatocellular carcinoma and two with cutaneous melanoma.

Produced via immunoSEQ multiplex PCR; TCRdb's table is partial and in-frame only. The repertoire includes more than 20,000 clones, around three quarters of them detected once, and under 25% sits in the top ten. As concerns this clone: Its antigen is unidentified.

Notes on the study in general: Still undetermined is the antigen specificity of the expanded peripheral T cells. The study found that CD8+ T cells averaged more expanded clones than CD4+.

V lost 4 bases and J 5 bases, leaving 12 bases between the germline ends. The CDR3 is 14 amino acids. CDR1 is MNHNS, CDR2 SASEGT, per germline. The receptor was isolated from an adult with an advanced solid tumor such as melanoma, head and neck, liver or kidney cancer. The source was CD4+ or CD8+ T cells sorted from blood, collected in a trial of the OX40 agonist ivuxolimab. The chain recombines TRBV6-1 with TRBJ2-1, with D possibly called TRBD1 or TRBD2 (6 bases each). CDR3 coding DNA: TGTGCCAGCAGTGTGGGGGGCGGTGACAATGAGCAGTTCTTC. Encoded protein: CASSVGGGDNEQFF.